The 23 T cell receptor beta chains below were found in one sample sequenced in a study of T cell changes during pregnancy in multiple sclerosis. Here immunoSEQ multiplex PCR was the method, and the copy in TCRdb shows in-frame clones only, minus some. This repertoire shows about 31,000 clones, 70% to 90% found once; its top ten account for about 0.7%. This material consisted of CD4+ T cells from peripheral blood mononuclear cells, taken in the first trimester of pregnancy. These receptors originate from a female donor in good health, enrolled as a control in a pregnancy study.

The chain joins TRBV7-2 to TRBJ1-5, with D possibly being TRBD1 (6 bases). Germline assignment: CDR1 SGHTA and CDR2 FQGNSA. The CDR3 loop spans 13 amino acids. The V and J ends lost 9 bases and 4 bases respectively, with 13 bases between them. The CDR3 region is CASSQGRNQPQHF. As DNA, the CDR3 is TGTGCCAGTTCACAGGGACGTAATCAGCCCCAGCATTTT.

The rearrangement links TRBV9 to TRBJ2-7, with 8 bases that match TRBD2. Germline V gene data show CDR1 as SGDLS and CDR2 as YYNGEE. Germline trimming cut 0 bases from V and 7 bases from J; bases unmatched to any gene: 6. The CDR3 sequence is 14 residues long. The CDR3 sequence: CASSVEAGGREQYF. The CDR3, as DNA: TGTGCCAGCAGCGTAGAGGCAGGCGGGAGGGAGCAGTACTTC. Full variable domain (outside the CDR3, taken from reference TRBV9 and TRBJ2-7): DSGVTQTPKHLITATGQRVTLRCSPRSGDLSVYWYQQSLDQGLQFLIQYYNGEERAKGNILERFSAQQFPDLHSELNLSSLELGDSALYFCASSVEAGGREQYFGPGTRLTVT.

Here the CDR3 reads CASSFQTGTNTEAFF. DNA for the CDR3: TGTGCCAGCAGCTTCCAAACAGGGACCAACACTGAAGCTTTCTTT. The rearrangement links TRBV5-5 to TRBJ1-1, with a tentative D call TRBD1 (6 bases). The CDR3 has 15 amino acids. The ends were cut back, 2 bases at V and 2 bases at J, with 13 bases in the middle. Germline loops: CDR1 SGHKS, CDR2 YYEKEE (reference sequence).

The chain joins TRBV5-1 to TRBJ1-1, with D perhaps TRBD1 (6 bases). Germline CDR1 is SGHRS and CDR2 is YFSETQ. The CDR3 length is 15 residues. Trimming took off 4 bases at V and 4 bases at J, with 17 bases between the two ends. The CDR3 sequence is CASSRSRGSGTEAFF. The DNA of the CDR3 is TGCGCCAGCAGCCGAAGCAGGGGATCAGGCACTGAAGCTTTCTTT. Combining the CDR3 with reference TRBV5-1 and TRBJ1-1 gives the whole variable domain KAGVTQTPRYLIKTRGQQVTLSCSPISGHRSVSWYQQTPGQGLQFLFEYFSETQRNKGNFPGRFSGRQFSNSRSEMNVSTLELGDSALYLCASSRSRGSGTEAFFGQGTRLTVV.

The chain links TRBV6-5 to TRBJ2-7, with a weak D call TRBD1 (6 bases). The ends were cut back, 0 bases at V and 6 bases at J, with 12 bases in the middle. The CDR3 is 14 amino acids. Germline CDR1 reads MNHEY; CDR2 reads SVGAGI. Here the CDR3 reads CASSYSTGWLEQYF. CDR3 nucleotides: TGTGCCAGCAGTTACTCAACAGGGTGGCTCGAGCAGTACTTC.

This chain joins TRBV7-3 and TRBJ2-2; TRBD2 aligns across 13 bases. V lost 2 bases, J lost 7 bases, and 4 bases stayed unmatched. There are 16 residues in the CDR3. CDR1 and CDR2 from the germline V gene are SGHTA and FQGTGA. CDR3 sequence: CASSLGLAGAVGELFF. CDR3 bases: TGTGCCAGCAGCTTAGGACTAGCGGGGGCGGTCGGGGAGCTGTTTTTT.

This chain links TRBV9 with TRBJ2-7; the D gene is possibly TRBD1 (6 bases). The CDR3 sequence is 16 residues long. Trimming pared 0 bases from V and 2 bases from J, leaving 15 bases between. The germline V gene has CDR1 SGDLS and CDR2 YYNGEE. The CDR3 region is CASSVASGGSPYEQYF. The CDR3 DNA reads TGTGCCAGCAGCGTAGCCTCTGGGGGCAGTCCCTACGAGCAGTACTTC.

This rearrangement joins TRBV5-6 to TRBJ2-7, with D hard to call. From germline, CDR1 is SGHDT and CDR2 YYEEEE. The CDR3 runs to 15 residues. The germline V and J ends were trimmed by 5 bases and 3 bases, with 18 bases remaining between them. The CDR3 bases are TGTGCCAGCAGATTGACCCGGAGAGGTGACTACGAGCAGTACTTC. Its protein product is CASRLTRRGDYEQYF.

A single count supports this clone. CDR3 sequence reads: CASTAGGRGNEQFF. In DNA form, the CDR3 reads TGTGCCAGCACAGCGGGGGGGCGTGGAAATGAGCAGTTCTTC. The chain links TRBV7-3 to TRBJ2-1; 10 nucleotides line up with TRBD2. CDR3 length: 14 residues. Germline V CDR1 and CDR2: SGHTA, FQGTGA. J was trimmed by 7 bases and V by 7 bases; bases with no gene match: 7.

The gene calls are TRBV30 and TRBJ2-1, with 10 bases fitting TRBD1. CDR1 and CDR2 from the germline V gene are GTSNPN and SVGIG (reference sequence). V shed 1 base and J 8 bases; nucleotides not matched to a gene: 8. The CDR3 extends over 15 amino acids. CDR3 coding DNA: TGTGCCTGGAGTGGGGACAGGGGTTTCCAGGATGAGCAGTTCTTC. Translating gives CAWSGDRGFQDEQFF.

This clone appeared a single time. V usage is TRBV19 and J usage is TRBJ1-3, with D unclear. From germline, CDR1 is LNHDA and CDR2 SQIVND (reference sequence). V gave up 6 bases and J gave up 0 bases, with 9 bases separating them. The CDR3 is 14 residues long. The CDR3 is CASRTDSSGNTIYF. The CDR3 nucleotides read TGTGCCAGTAGAACGGACTCCTCTGGAAACACCATATATTTT.

The chain is built from TRBV7-3 and TRBJ2-7; D is possibly TRBD1 (6 bases). This CDR3 region has 12 residues. Germline CDR1 is SGHTA and CDR2 is FQGTGA. The V gene lost 6 bases and the J gene lost 4 bases, with 10 bases spanning the gap. This CDR3 is CASRVQGYEQYF. In nucleotides, the CDR3 is TGTGCCAGCAGAGTACAGGGATACGAGCAGTACTTC.

The chain has TRBV7-3 and TRBJ2-3; 14 positions agree with TRBD2. Germline CDR1 is SGHTA and CDR2 is FQGTGA. This CDR3 has 16 residues. The ends lost 5 bases at V and 8 bases at J; junction bases unmatched: 9. CDR3 in DNA: TGTGCCAGCAGCCCAGGGACTAGCGGGGGCCAGGGTACGCAGTATTTT. Amino acids: CASSPGTSGGQGTQYF.

The chain is built from TRBV7-2 and TRBJ2-7, with a possible D match to TRBD2 (6 bases). The CDR3 runs to 13 residues. Trimming left V 5 bases short and J 6 bases short, with 14 bases between. CDR1 and CDR2 (germline): SGHTA, FQGNSA. Written as DNA, the CDR3 is TGTGCCAGCAGCCGGTCGACTAGAGGCGAGCAGTACTTC. Translation gives CASSRSTRGEQYF.

This chain connects TRBV7-9 to TRBJ1-1, with D perhaps matching TRBD1 (6 bases). Trimming left V 2 bases short and J 3 bases short, with 19 bases between. CDR1 SEHNR and CDR2 FQNEAQ come from the germline V gene (reference sequence). This CDR3 is 17 amino acids long. The CDR3 coding sequence is TGTGCCAGCAGCTTACGGGGGCGGGGGACATCGGACACTGAAGCTTTCTTT. Amino acids: CASSLRGRGTSDTEAFF.

The gene calls are TRBV5-6 and TRBJ1-1; D not certain. Germline V CDR1 and CDR2: SGHDT, YYEEEE. The CDR3 totals 12 residues. Trimming took 9 bases from V and 0 from J, leaving 9 bases between them. The chain's CDR3 is CATRRMNTEAFF. CDR3 DNA sequence: TGTGCCACCAGGAGAATGAACACTGAAGCTTTCTTT.

This chain's CDR3 is CASTKGDTQYF. The CDR3 bases are TGTGCCAGTACGAAGGGGGATACGCAGTATTTT. The J gene is TRBJ2-3, the V gene TRBV19, with D tentatively TRBD1 (5 bases). This CDR3 contains 11 residues. V was pared by 7 bases and J by 6 bases, with 8 bases between. Per germline, CDR1 LNHDA and CDR2 SQIVND (reference sequence).

This clone was picked up one time. This rearrangement joins TRBV4-2 to TRBJ2-3; D gene unclear. From germline, CDR1 is LGHNA and CDR2 YNFKEQ. CDR3 length: 13 residues. Trimming removed 4 bases from V and 6 bases from J, with 11 bases in between. Here the CDR3 reads CASSRPTGDTQYF. The CDR3 DNA follows: TGTGCCAGCAGCCGACCAACGGGTGATACGCAGTATTTT.

The chain couples TRBV5-5 to TRBJ1-4; 7 nucleotides agree with TRBD1. Trimming cost V 1 base and J 4 bases; bases outside gene matches: 13. The germline V gene has CDR1 SGHKS and CDR2 YYEKEE (reference sequence). CDR3 length: 18 amino acids. CDR3 coding DNA: TGTGCCAGCAGCTTGTACAGGGGCCGATCCACCCTTAATGAAAAACTGTTTTTT. Encoded protein: CASSLYRGRSTLNEKLFF.

V is TRBV6-5 and J is TRBJ1-2; D gene uncertain. Trimming left V 6 bases short and J 8 bases short, with 22 bases between. This CDR3 has 15 residues. CDR1 and CDR2 from the germline V gene are MNHEY and SVGAGI. The CDR3, as DNA: TGTGCCAGCAGCCCTACTAAGCCGCCGGGAGACGGCTACACCTTC. It encodes CASSPTKPPGDGYTF.

The chain has TRBV10-3 and TRBJ2-1; maybe TRBD1 (6 bases). This CDR3 contains 14 residues. Germline CDR1 reads ENHRY; CDR2 reads SYGVKD. V gave up 4 bases and J gave up 9 bases, with 16 bases separating them. The CDR3 DNA is TGTGCCATCAGTGGAGCCCAGCAGACAGGTGAGCAGTTCTTC. It encodes CAISGAQQTGEQFF.

This chain uses TRBV7-8 with TRBJ2-3, with TRBD2 identical over 10 bases. The germline V gene has CDR1 SGHVS and CDR2 FQNEAQ. The ends lost 10 bases at V and 2 bases at J; junction bases unmatched: 12. The CDR3 totals 16 residues. The CDR3 sequence is CATRVGLAGDTDTQYF. CDR3 in DNA: TGTGCCACCCGGGTGGGGCTAGCGGGGGACACAGATACGCAGTATTTT.

The rearrangement links TRBV4-3 to TRBJ1-2, with 12 positions matching TRBD1. This CDR3 region has 17 residues. V shed 0 bases, J shed 5 bases, and the junction held 7 bases outside the gene matches. Germline lookup yields CDR1 LGHNA and CDR2 YSLEER. The CDR3 spells CASSQEGTGGAWYGYTF. The CDR3 nucleotides read TGCGCCAGCAGCCAAGAAGGGACAGGGGGCGCTTGGTATGGCTACACCTTC.